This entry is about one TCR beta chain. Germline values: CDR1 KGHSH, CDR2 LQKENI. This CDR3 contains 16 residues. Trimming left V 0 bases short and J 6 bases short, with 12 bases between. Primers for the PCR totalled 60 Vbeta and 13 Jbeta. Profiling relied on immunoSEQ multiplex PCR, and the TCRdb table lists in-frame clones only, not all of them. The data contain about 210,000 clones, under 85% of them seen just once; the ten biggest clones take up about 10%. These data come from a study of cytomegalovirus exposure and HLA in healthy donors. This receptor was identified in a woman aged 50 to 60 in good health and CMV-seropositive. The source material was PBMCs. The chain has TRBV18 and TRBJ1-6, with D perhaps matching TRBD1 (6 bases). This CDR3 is CASSPPPRGTNSPLHF. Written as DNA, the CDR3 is TGTGCCAGCTCACCACCGCCCAGGGGAACTAATTCACCCCTCCACTTT.